The 20 T cell receptor beta chains below were found in one sample sequenced in a study of beta chain features in type 1 diabetes. Investigators reverse transcribed all isolated RNA, so they sequenced expressed TCRB transcripts. The repertoire was sequenced with immunoSEQ multiplex PCR; TCRdb's copy has only in-frame clones and lacks some. The sample yields some 63,000 clones, about 55% seen once. The source material was Tregs from blood. These receptors were obtained from a woman aged 18-29 years in good health.

The chain has TRBV4-2 and TRBJ2-5; possibly TRBD1 for D (6 bases). CDR3 length equals 15 residues. Germline CDR1 and CDR2: LGHNA and YNFKEQ. V lost 1 base and J lost 2, with 11 bases in between. This CDR3 is CASSQVGRGQETQYF. The CDR3 DNA reads as TGTGCCAGCAGCCAAGTCGGTAGGGGGCAAGAGACCCAGTACTTC.

The V call is TRBV12-5, the J call TRBJ1-2; no definite D call. This CDR3 region has 9 residues. Between the trimmed V and J ends, which lost 6 bases and 13 bases, there was a span of 9 bases. Germline CDR1 LGHNT, CDR2 FRNRAP. This chain's CDR3 is CASGPGSTF. CDR3 nucleotides: TGTGCTAGTGGCCCGGGGAGCACCTTC. The full variable domain, in which reference TRBV12-5 and TRBJ1-2 provide the parts outside the CDR3, is DARVTQTPRHKVTEMGQEVTMRCQPILGHNTVFWYRQTMMQGLELLAYFRNRAPLDDSGMPKDRFSAEMPDATLATLKIQPSEPRDSAVYFCASGPGSTFGSGTRLTVV.

The V and J genes are TRBV11-1 and TRBJ2-3; D remains unclear. This CDR3 is 14 amino acids long. Trimming pared 1 base from V and 2 bases from J, leaving 7 bases between. The germline V gene has CDR1 SGHAT and CDR2 FQDESV (reference sequence). The CDR3 coding sequence is TGTGCCAGCAGCTTAGGGCCCACCACAGATACGCAGTATTTT. Protein sequence: CASSLGPTTDTQYF. The full variable domain, its missing parts supplied by reference TRBV11-1 and TRBJ2-3, is EAEVAQSPRYKITEKSQAVAFWCDPISGHATLYWYRQILGQGPELLVQFQDESVVDDSQLPKDRFSAERLKGVDSTLKIQPAELGDSAMYLCASSLGPTTDTQYFGPGTRLTVL.

CDR3 sequence (DNA): TGTGCCAGCCGTCTTTGGGGGGGTCCCCGTGATACGCAGTATTTT. This sequence encodes CASRLWGGPRDTQYF. The chain combines TRBV5-4 with TRBJ2-3; 7 nucleotides match TRBD2. With V trimmed by 7 bases and J by 6 bases, 14 bases remained unmatched. CDR3 size: 15 residues. Germline V gives CDR1 SGHNT, CDR2 YYREEE (reference sequence).

This clone was observed a few times. This chain connects TRBV9 to TRBJ2-2; 8 bases match TRBD2. Germline loops: CDR1 SGDLS, CDR2 YYNGEE. CDR3 length: 15 amino acids. Unmatched junction bases numbered 8, after V lost 4 bases and J lost 6 bases. CDR3 DNA: TGTGCCAGCAGCCCAAGCGGGGGCTCGGCCGGGGAGCTGTTTTTT. It codes for CASSPSGGSAGELFF.

This clone was observed a handful of times. V is TRBV7-3 and J is TRBJ2-3, with D possibly being TRBD1 (6 bases). The germline V gene encodes CDR1 SGHTA and CDR2 FQGTGA. Deletions cut 5 bases from V and 3 bases from J, with 18 bases between. This CDR3 spans 16 amino acids. In DNA, the CDR3 is TGTGCCAGCAGCCCCCAAGGGGGAATAGTGACAGATACGCAGTATTTT. Encoded protein: CASSPQGGIVTDTQYF.

This clone was counted only a few times. The genes are TRBV7-2 and TRBJ2-7, with 9 bases identical to TRBD1. Germline CDR1 and CDR2: SGHTA and FQGNSA. J was trimmed by 5 bases and V by 5 bases; bases with no gene match: 4. The CDR3 has 13 residues. The CDR3: CASSIRQGDEQYF. The DNA for the CDR3 is TGTGCCAGCAGCATCCGACAGGGGGACGAGCAGTACTTC.

This clone turned up a few times. The chain employs TRBV7-2 and TRBJ2-3, with D hard to call. V was shortened by 2 bases and J by 1 base, with 7 bases between the two germline ends. The CDR3 length is 14 residues. Germline values: CDR1 SGHTA, CDR2 FQGNSA. DNA of the CDR3: TGTGCCAGCAGCTTATGGCTCCGCACAGATACGCAGTATTTT. Translating gives CASSLWLRTDTQYF.

The chain couples TRBV5-4 to TRBJ2-2; 11 bases fit TRBD2. Germline loops: CDR1 SGHNT, CDR2 YYREEE (reference sequence). The CDR3 sequence is 15 residues long. J was trimmed by 8 bases and V by 4 bases; bases with no gene match: 7. The CDR3: CASSKLAGEVGELFF. The CDR3 DNA follows: TGTGCCAGCAGCAAACTAGCGGGAGAGGTGGGGGAGCTGTTTTTT.

The rearrangement joins TRBV19 to TRBJ2-5; weak D call: TRBD1 (5 bases). The better agreement between TRBJ2-7 and the DNA end casts doubt on the J call. The CDR3 has 14 amino acids. The V gene's germline CDR1 is LNHDA and CDR2 SQIVND (reference sequence). The CDR3 DNA reads TGTGCCAGTAGTATAGACAGGACATCCTACGAGCAGTACTTC. Encoded protein: CASSIDRTSYEQYF.

The chain couples TRBV7-2 to TRBJ1-1; TRBD1 is a possible D gene (5 bases). CDR1 and CDR2 from the germline V gene are SGHTA and FQGNSA. The CDR3 contains 14 residues. V was trimmed by 1 base and J by 6 bases, leaving 12 bases between them. The CDR3 here is CASSLDRSLPEAFF. The CDR3 nucleotides read TGTGCCAGCAGCTTAGACAGGAGTTTACCTGAAGCTTTCTTT.

The chain employs TRBV6-5 and TRBJ1-1, with D possibly TRBD1 on 6 matching bases. Germline V gene sequence: CDR1 MNHEY, CDR2 SVGAGI. The ends were cut back, 6 bases at V and 5 bases at J, with 16 bases in the middle. The CDR3 has 14 residues. In DNA, the CDR3 is TGTGCCAGCAGCCGTTGGGGGGGGCATACTGAAGCTTTCTTT. Its translation: CASSRWGGHTEAFF.

J is TRBJ2-1 and V is TRBV18; D gene ambiguous. V dropped 6 bases and J dropped 0 bases, with 12 bases sitting between them. Germline CDR1 and CDR2: KGHSH and LQKENI. The CDR3 sequence is 15 residues long. CDR3 loop: CASSLSLSSYNEQFF. For the CDR3, the DNA is TGTGCCAGCTCCCTTAGCCTTTCCTCCTACAATGAGCAGTTCTTC.

The chain couples TRBV14 to TRBJ2-7; 7 bases agree with TRBD1. The J segment lost 4 bases and the V segment lost 1 base, leaving 13 bases of the junction unmatched. The CDR3 is 17 residues long. Germline V gene lookup returns CDR1 SGHDN and CDR2 FVKESK. CDR3 residues: CASSQGVPGQWLYEQYF. The DNA of the CDR3 is TGTGCCAGCAGCCAAGGAGTTCCGGGACAGTGGTTATACGAGCAGTACTTC. The variable domain in full, with the rest retrieved from reference TRBV14 and TRBJ2-7, is EAGVTQFPSHSVIEKGQTVTLRCDPISGHDNLYWYRRVMGKEIKFLLHFVKESKQDESGMPNNRFLAERTGGTYSTLKVQPAELEDSGVYFCASSQGVPGQWLYEQYFGPGTRLTVT.

The gene calls are TRBV9 and TRBJ2-1; TRBD2 aligns across 9 bases. The CDR3 length is 18 residues. V lost 3 bases to trimming and J lost 3 bases; unmatched junction nucleotides: 13. Germline V gene sequence: CDR1 SGDLS, CDR2 YYNGEE. DNA for the CDR3: TGTGCCAGCAGCGCGCTTAACATAGCGGGAGCAGTCTACAATGAGCAGTTCTTC. Translated, it gives CASSALNIAGAVYNEQFF.

The chain links TRBV5-1 to TRBJ1-3; 9 nucleotides line up with TRBD1. Germline CDR1 is SGHRS and CDR2 is YFSETQ. The CDR3 spans 14 residues. The ends lost 3 bases at V and 3 bases at J; junction bases unmatched: 1. The CDR3 DNA reads TGCGCCAGCAGCTCGGGACAGGGTGGAAACACCATATATTTT. It translates to CASSSGQGGNTIYF. The full variable domain, completed using reference TRBV5-1 and TRBJ1-3, is KAGVTQTPRYLIKTRGQQVTLSCSPISGHRSVSWYQQTPGQGLQFLFEYFSETQRNKGNFPGRFSGRQFSNSRSEMNVSTLELGDSALYLCASSSGQGGNTIYFGEGSWLTVV.

The chain carries TRBV5-1 and TRBJ1-2; no clear D. CDR3 size: 16 residues. Germline lookup yields CDR1 SGHRS and CDR2 YFSETQ. Trimming took off 0 bases at V and 7 bases at J, with 19 bases between the two ends. The CDR3 DNA is TGCGCCAGCAGCTTGGCTTCCGGGGAAGGAGAGATTGGCTACACCTTC. Its protein product is CASSLASGEGEIGYTF.

The sample holds a few counts of this clone. The J gene is TRBJ2-1, the V gene TRBV10-3, with 10 bases that match TRBD1. CDR3 length equals 15 residues. In germline, CDR1 is ENHRY, CDR2 SYGVKD. V was pared by 3 bases and J by 8 bases, with 7 bases of the junction left unmatched. CDR3: CAISDDRGLFDEQFF. In DNA form, the CDR3 reads TGTGCCATCAGTGACGACAGGGGGCTTTTCGATGAGCAGTTCTTC.

CDR3 in DNA: TGCGCCAGCAGCTTCAGACGGGAGAACACTGAAGCTTTCTTT. Translating gives CASSFRRENTEAFF. The chain has TRBV5-1 and TRBJ1-1; no reliable D call. The CDR3 covers 14 residues. CDR1 is SGHRS, CDR2 YFSETQ, per germline. Trimming took off 2 bases at V and 1 base at J, with 9 bases between the two ends.

The CDR3 DNA sequence: TGCGCCAGCAGCTTGGAGGGACACGGCAATCAGCCCCAGCATTTT. This sequence encodes CASSLEGHGNQPQHF. The chain employs TRBV5-1 and TRBJ1-5; maybe TRBD1 (6 bases). Germline CDR1 is SGHRS and CDR2 is YFSETQ. The CDR3 consists of 15 residues. Between the trimmed V and J ends, which lost 0 bases and 2 bases, there was a span of 9 bases.